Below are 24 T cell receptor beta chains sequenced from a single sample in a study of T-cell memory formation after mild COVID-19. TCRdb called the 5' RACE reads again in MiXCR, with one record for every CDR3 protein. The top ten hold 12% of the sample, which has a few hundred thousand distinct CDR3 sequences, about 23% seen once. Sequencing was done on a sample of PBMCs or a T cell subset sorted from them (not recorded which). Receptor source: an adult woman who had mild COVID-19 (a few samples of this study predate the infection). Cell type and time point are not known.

CDR3 sequence reads: CASMMTSGSGEQYF. The CDR3 DNA follows: TGTGCCAGTATGATGACTAGCGGGAGCGGCGAGCAGTACTTC. The chain joins TRBV4-2 to TRBJ2-7; 12 positions match TRBD2. Germline V gene data show CDR1 as LGHNA and CDR2 as YNFKEQ. This CDR3 spans 14 amino acids. J gave up 6 bases and V 9 bases, and 9 bases lay outside the gene matches.

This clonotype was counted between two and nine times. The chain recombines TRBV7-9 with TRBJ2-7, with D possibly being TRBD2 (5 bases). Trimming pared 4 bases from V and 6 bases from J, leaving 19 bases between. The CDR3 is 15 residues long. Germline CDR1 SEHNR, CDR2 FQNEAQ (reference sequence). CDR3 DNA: TGTGCCAGCAGCTCGGCCGAGGGTAAGCCCGGCGAGCAGTACTTC. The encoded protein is CASSSAEGKPGEQYF.

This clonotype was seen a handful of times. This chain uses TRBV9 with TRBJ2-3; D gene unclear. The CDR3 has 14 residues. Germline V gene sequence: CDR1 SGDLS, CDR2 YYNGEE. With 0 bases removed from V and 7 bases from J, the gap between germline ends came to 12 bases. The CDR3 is CASSVGRPPNTQYF. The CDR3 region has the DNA TGTGCCAGCAGCGTAGGCAGGCCCCCGAATACGCAGTATTTT.

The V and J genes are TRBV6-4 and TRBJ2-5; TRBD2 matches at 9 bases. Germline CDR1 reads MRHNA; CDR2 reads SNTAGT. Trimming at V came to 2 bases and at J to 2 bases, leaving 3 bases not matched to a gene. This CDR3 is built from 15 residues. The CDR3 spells CASSDALAGQETQYF. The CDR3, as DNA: TGTGCCAGCAGTGACGCCCTAGCGGGGCAAGAGACCCAGTACTTC.

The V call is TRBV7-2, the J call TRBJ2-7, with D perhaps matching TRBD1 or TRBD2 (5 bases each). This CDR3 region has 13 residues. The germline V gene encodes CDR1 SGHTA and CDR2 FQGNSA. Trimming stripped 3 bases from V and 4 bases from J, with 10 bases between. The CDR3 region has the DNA TGTGCCAGCAGCTTCTTCGAGGGGTACGAGCAGTACTTC. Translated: CASSFFEGYEQYF.

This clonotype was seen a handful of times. CDR3 residues: CATSDLPAREEQTDTQYF. The CDR3 DNA reads as TGTGCCACCAGTGATCTCCCGGCCCGGGAGGAGCAGACAGATACGCAGTATTTT. The gene calls are TRBV24-1 and TRBJ2-3, with TRBD2 matching 7 bases. The CDR3 consists of 18 residues. J lost 3 bases, V lost 3 bases, and 14 bases had no gene match. The V gene's germline CDR1 is KGHDR and CDR2 SFDVKD.

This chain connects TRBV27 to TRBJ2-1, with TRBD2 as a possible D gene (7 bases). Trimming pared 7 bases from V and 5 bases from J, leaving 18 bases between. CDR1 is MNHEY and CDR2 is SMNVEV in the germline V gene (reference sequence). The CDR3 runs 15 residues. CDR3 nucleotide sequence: TGTGCCAGCAATAGAGTGGGGGGGCGCCACAATGAGCAGTTCTTC. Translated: CASNRVGGRHNEQFF.

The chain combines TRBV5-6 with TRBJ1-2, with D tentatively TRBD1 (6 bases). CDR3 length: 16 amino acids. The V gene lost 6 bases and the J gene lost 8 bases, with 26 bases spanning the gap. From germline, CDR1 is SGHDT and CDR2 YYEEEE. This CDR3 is CASTSEAGTRRGGYTF. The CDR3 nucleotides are TGTGCCAGCACCTCGGAAGCCGGGACAAGGAGAGGGGGCTACACCTTC.

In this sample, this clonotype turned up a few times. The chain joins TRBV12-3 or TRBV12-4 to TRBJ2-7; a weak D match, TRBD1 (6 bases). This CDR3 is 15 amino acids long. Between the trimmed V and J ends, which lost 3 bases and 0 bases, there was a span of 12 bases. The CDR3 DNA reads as TGTGCCAGCAGTTTTCGGACAGCCTACTCCTACGAGCAGTACTTC. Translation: CASSFRTAYSYEQYF.

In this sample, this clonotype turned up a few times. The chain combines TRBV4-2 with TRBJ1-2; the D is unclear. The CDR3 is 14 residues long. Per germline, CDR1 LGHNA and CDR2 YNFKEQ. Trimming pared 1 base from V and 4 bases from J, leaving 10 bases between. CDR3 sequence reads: CASSQGENGYGYTF. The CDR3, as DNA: TGTGCCAGCAGCCAAGGGGAAAACGGCTATGGCTACACCTTC.

CDR3 coding DNA: TGTGCCAGCAGCTTAGAACAGGGGGCGCGAAATGGCTACACCTTC. Protein: CASSLEQGARNGYTF. This chain links TRBV7-2 with TRBJ1-2; 9 positions match TRBD1. Germline V gene lookup returns CDR1 SGHTA and CDR2 FQGNSA. The CDR3 has 15 residues. V lost 1 base to trimming and J lost 6 bases; unmatched junction nucleotides: 6.

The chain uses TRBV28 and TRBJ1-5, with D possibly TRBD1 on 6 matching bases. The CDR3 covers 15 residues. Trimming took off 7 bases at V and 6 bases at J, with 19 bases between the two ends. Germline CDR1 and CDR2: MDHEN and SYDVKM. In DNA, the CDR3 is TGTGCCAGCACCTCGGGAGGGACATCAAGTCAGCCCCAGCATTTT. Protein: CASTSGGTSSQPQHF.

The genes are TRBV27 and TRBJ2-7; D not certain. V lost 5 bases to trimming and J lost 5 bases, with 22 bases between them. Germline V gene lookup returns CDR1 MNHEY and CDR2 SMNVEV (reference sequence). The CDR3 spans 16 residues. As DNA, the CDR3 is TGTGCCAGCAGTCCCCAAATGGACGTCCCCGGCCACGAGCAGTACTTC. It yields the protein CASSPQMDVPGHEQYF.

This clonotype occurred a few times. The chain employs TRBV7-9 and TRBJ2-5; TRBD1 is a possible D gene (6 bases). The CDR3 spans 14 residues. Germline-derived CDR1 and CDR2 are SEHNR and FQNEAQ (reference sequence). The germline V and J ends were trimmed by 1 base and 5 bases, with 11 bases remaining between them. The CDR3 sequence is CASSLEQGWETQYF. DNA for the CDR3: TGTGCCAGCAGCTTAGAACAGGGATGGGAGACCCAGTACTTC.

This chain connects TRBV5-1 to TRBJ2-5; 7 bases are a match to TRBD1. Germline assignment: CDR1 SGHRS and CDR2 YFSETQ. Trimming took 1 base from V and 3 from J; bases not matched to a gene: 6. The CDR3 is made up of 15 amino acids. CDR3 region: CASSLSPTGKETQYF. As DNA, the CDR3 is TGCGCCAGCAGCTTGTCTCCGACAGGGAAAGAGACCCAGTACTTC.

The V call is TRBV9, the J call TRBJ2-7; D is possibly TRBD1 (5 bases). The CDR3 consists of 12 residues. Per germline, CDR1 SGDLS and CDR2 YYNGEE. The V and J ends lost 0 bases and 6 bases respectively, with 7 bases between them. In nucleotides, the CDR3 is TGTGCCAGCAGCGTAGGAAGGGGCGAGCAGTACTTC. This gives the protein CASSVGRGEQYF.

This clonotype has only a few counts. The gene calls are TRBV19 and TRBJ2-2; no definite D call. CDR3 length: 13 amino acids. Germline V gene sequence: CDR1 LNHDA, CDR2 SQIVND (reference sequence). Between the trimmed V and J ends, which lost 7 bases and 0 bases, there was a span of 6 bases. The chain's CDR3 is CASIDANTGELFF. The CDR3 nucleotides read TGTGCCAGTATAGACGCGAACACCGGGGAGCTGTTTTTT.

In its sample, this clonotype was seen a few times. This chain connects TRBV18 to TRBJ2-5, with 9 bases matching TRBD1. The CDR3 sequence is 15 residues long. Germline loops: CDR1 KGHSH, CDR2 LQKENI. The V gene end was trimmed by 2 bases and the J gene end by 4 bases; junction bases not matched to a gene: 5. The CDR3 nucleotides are TGTGCCAGCTCACCAGGACAGGGGACATCAGAGACCCAGTACTTC. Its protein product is CASSPGQGTSETQYF.

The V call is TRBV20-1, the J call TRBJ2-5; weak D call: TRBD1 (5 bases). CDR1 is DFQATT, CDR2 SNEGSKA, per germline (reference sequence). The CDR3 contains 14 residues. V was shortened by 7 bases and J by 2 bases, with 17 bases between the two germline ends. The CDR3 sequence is CSGVVVDRQETQYF. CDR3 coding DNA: TGCAGTGGTGTGGTGGTCGACAGACAAGAGACCCAGTACTTC.

DNA of the CDR3: TGTGCCAGCAGCTTTTTGGACAGGGCAACATTCATGAACACTGAAGCTTTCTTT. It encodes CASSFLDRATFMNTEAFF. The rearrangement joins TRBV11-2 to TRBJ1-1; 8 bases align to TRBD1. Germline lookup yields CDR1 SGHAT and CDR2 FQNNGV. This CDR3 comprises 18 residues. V lost 3 bases and J lost 0; bases outside the gene matches: 12.

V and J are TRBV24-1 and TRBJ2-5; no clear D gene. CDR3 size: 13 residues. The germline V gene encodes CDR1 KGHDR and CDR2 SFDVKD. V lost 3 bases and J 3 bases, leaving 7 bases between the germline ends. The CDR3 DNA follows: TGTGCCACCAGTGATATGTCGGAAGAGACCCAGTACTTC. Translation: CATSDMSEETQYF.

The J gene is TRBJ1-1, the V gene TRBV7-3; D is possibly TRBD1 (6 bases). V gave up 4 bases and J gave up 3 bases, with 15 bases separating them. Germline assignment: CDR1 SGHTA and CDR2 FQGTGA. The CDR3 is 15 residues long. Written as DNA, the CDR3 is TGTGCCAGCAGCTCCGCTGGGAGGGGGGACACTGAAGCTTTCTTT. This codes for CASSSAGRGDTEAFF.

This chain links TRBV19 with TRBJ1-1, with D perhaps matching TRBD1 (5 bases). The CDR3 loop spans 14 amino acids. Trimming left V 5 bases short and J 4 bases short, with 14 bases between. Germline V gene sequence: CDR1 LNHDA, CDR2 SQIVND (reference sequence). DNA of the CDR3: TGTGCCAGTAGTTTGGCGCGGGGACGCACTGAAGCTTTCTTT. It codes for CASSLARGRTEAFF.

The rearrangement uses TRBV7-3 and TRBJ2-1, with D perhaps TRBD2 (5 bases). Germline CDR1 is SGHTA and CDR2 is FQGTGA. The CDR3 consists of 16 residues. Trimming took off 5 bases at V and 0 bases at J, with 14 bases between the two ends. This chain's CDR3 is CASSPNAGGSYNEQFF. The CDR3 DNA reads TGTGCCAGCAGCCCGAACGCGGGCGGCTCCTACAATGAGCAGTTCTTC.